The 5 T cell receptor beta chains reported below all come from one sample, sequenced in a study of cytomegalovirus exposure and HLA in healthy donors. PCR used 60 Vbeta primers and 13 Jbeta primers. Data came from immunoSEQ multiplex PCR; TCRdb stores just in-frame clones and leaves some out. The sample has over 85,000 clones; around 8% are singletons. Specimen: PBMCs. These receptors were taken from a man aged 45-65 years in good health and CMV-seronegative.

This clone has only a few counts. The chain is built from TRBV7-9 and TRBJ1-1; D may be TRBD1 (5 bases). Trimming cost V 2 bases and J 4 bases, with 8 bases left between them. Germline assignment: CDR1 SEHNR and CDR2 FQNEAQ (reference sequence). This CDR3 is 13 amino acids long. The CDR3 DNA follows: TGTGCCAGCAGCTTACAGGGCGGCACTGAAGCTTTCTTT. Translating gives CASSLQGGTEAFF.

Details on this clone: Mismatch with germline at one junction end may stem from a read error. This chain joins TRBV5-6 and TRBJ2-7, with 10 positions matching TRBD1. The germline V gene encodes CDR1 SGHDT and CDR2 YYEEEE. CDR3 length: 16 amino acids. For the CDR3, the DNA is TGTGCCAGCAGCCCCTTGGGACAGGGGAGAACCTACGAGCAGTATTTC. This sequence encodes CASSPLGQGRTYEQYF.

The chain carries TRBV28 and TRBJ1-5; TRBD1 matches 7 bases. V lost 7 bases, J lost 4 bases, and 13 bases stayed unmatched. This CDR3 has 16 amino acids. Germline-derived CDR1 and CDR2 are MDHEN and SYDVKM. CDR3 DNA: TGTGCCAGCACCCCAAATCCAGGGACAGAAAATCAGCCCCAGCATTTT. This sequence encodes CASTPNPGTENQPQHF.

V and J are TRBV25-1 and TRBJ1-4; no firm D call. V was clipped by 6 bases and J by 6 bases, with 20 bases between them. Germline V gene lookup returns CDR1 MGHDK and CDR2 SYGVNS. The CDR3 is 16 residues long. The CDR3 DNA reads as TGTGCCAGCAGGGATGACTTGACGGAGAGGGATGAAAAACTGTTTTTT. Translated, it gives CASRDDLTERDEKLFF.

The chain has TRBV9 and TRBJ2-7, with a possible D match to TRBD1 (5 bases). V lost 0 bases to trimming and J lost 4 bases, with 11 bases between them. This CDR3 contains 14 residues. Germline loops: CDR1 SGDLS, CDR2 YYNGEE. DNA for the CDR3: TGTGCCAGCAGCGTAGGGGGAAGGGGTTACGAGCAGTACTTC. The encoded protein is CASSVGGRGYEQYF.